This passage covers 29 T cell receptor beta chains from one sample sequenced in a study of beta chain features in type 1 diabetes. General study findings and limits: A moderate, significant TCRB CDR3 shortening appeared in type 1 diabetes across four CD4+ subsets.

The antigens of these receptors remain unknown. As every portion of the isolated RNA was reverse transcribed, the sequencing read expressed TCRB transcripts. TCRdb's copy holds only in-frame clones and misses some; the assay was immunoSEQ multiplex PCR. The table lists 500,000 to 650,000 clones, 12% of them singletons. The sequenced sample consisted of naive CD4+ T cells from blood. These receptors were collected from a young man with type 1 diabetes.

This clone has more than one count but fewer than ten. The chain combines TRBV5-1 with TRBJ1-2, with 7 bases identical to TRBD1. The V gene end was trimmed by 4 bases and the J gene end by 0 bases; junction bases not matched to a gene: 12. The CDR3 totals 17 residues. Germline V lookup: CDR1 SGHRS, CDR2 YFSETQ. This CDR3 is CASSPEGVGQANYGYTF. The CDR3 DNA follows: TGCGCCAGCAGCCCTGAGGGGGTAGGACAGGCTAACTATGGCTACACCTTC.

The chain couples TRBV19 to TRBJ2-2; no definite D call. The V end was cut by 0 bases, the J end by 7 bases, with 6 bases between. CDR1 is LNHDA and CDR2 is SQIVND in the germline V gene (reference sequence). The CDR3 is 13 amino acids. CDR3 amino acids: CASSIEGGGELFF. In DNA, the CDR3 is TGTGCCAGTAGTATAGAAGGTGGCGGGGAGCTGTTTTTT.

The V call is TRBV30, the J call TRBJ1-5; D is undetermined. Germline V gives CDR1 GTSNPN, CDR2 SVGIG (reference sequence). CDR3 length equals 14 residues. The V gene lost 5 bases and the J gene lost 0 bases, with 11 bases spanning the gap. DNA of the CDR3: TGTGCCTGGTCAGGCGATGGTAGCAATCAGCCCCAGCATTTT. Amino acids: CAWSGDGSNQPQHF.

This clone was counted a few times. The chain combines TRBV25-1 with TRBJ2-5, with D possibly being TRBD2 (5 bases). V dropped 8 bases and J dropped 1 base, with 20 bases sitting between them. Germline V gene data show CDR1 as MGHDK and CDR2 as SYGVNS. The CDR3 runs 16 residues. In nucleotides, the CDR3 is TGTGCCAGCGAGCCCTTGGTTAGAGGGTCCCAAGAGACCCAGTACTTC. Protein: CASEPLVRGSQETQYF.

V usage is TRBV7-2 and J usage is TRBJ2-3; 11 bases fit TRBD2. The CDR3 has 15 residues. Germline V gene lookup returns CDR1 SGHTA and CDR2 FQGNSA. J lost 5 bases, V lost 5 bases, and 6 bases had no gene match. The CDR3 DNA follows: TGTGCCAGCAGCGATAGCGGGGGGGCAGTAGATACGCAGTATTTT. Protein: CASSDSGGAVDTQYF.

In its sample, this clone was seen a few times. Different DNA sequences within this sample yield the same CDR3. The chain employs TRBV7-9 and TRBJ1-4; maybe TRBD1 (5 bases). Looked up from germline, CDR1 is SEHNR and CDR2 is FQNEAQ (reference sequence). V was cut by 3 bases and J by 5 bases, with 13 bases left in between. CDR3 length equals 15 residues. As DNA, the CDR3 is TGTGCCAGCAGCTTGGGGACCGGGAGCAATGAAAAACTGTTTTTT. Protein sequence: CASSLGTGSNEKLFF.

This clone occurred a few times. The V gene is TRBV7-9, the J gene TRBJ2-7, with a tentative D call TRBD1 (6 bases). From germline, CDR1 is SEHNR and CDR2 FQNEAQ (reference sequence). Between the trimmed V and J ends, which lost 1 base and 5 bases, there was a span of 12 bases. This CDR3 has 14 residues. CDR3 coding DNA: TGTGCCAGCAGCTTAGAACAGGGTATCGACGAGCAGTACTTC. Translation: CASSLEQGIDEQYF.

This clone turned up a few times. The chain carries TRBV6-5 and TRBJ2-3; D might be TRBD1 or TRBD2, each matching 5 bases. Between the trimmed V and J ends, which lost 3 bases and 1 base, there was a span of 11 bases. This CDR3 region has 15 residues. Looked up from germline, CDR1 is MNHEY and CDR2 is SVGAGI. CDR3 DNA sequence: TGTGCCAGCAGTTATGGGGCCGGGGGCACAGATACGCAGTATTTT. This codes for CASSYGAGGTDTQYF.

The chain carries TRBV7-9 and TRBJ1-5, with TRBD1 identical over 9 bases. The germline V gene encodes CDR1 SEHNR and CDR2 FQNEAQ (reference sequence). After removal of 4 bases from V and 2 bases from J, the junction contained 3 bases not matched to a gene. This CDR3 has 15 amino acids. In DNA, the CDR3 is TGTGCCAGCAGCTGGGACAGGGAAGGCAATCAGCCCCAGCATTTT. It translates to CASSWDREGNQPQHF.

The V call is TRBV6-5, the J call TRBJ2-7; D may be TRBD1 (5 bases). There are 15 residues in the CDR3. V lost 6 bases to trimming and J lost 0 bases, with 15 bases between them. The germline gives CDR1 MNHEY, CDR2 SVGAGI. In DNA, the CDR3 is TGTGCCAGCAGCGCTGCTCAGGGTGCCTCCTACGAGCAGTACTTC. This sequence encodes CASSAAQGASYEQYF.

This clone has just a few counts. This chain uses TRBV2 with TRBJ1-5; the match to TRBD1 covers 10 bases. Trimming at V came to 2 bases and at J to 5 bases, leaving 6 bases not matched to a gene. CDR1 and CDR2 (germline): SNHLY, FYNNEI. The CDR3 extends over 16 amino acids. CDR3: CASSERQGAGYQPQHF. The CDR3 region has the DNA TGTGCCAGCAGTGAAAGACAGGGGGCTGGGTATCAGCCCCAGCATTTT.

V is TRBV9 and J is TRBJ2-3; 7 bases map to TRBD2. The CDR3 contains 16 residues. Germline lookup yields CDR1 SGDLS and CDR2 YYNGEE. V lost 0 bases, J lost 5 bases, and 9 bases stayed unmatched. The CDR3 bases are TGTGCCAGCAGCGTAGGGCTAGCGGTGGGGGGAGATACGCAGTATTTT. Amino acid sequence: CASSVGLAVGGDTQYF.

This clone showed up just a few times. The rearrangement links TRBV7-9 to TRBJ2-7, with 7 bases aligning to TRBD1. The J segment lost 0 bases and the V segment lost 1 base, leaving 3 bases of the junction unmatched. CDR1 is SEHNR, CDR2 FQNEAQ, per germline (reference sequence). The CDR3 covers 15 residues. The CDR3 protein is CASSLDGTVSYEQYF. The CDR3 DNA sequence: TGTGCCAGCAGCTTAGACGGGACAGTCTCCTACGAGCAGTACTTC.

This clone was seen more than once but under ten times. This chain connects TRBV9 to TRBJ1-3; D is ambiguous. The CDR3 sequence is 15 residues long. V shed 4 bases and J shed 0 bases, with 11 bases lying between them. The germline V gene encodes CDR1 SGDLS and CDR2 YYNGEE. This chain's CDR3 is CASSPQHLSGNTIYF. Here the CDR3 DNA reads TGTGCCAGCAGCCCCCAACACCTCTCTGGAAACACCATATATTTT. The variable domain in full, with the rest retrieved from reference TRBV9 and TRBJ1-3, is DSGVTQTPKHLITATGQRVTLRCSPRSGDLSVYWYQQSLDQGLQFLIQYYNGEERAKGNILERFSAQQFPDLHSELNLSSLELGDSALYFCASSPQHLSGNTIYFGEGSWLTVV.

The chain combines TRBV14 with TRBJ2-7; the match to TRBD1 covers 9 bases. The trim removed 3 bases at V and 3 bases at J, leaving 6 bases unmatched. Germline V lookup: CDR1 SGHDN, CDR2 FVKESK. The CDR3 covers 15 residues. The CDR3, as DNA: TGTGCCAGCAGCCAGGTATACAGGGGGCGCTACGAGCAGTACTTC. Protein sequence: CASSQVYRGRYEQYF.

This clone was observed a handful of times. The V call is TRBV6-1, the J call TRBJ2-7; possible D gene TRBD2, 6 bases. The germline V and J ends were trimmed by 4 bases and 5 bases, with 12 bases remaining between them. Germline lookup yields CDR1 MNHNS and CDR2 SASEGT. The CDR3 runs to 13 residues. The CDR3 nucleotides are TGTGCCAGCAGTGTAGGAGGGGCAGACGAGCAGTACTTC. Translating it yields CASSVGGADEQYF.

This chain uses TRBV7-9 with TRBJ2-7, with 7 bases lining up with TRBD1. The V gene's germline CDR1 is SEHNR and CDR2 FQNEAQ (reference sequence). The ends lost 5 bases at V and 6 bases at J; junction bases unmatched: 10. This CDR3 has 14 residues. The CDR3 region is CASSLDRASLEQYF. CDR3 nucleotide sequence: TGTGCCAGCAGCCTCGACAGGGCCAGTCTCGAGCAGTACTTC.

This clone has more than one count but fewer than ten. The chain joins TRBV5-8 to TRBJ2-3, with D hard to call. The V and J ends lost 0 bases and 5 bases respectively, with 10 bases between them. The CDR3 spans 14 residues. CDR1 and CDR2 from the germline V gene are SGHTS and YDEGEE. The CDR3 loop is CASSLGGDRDTQYF. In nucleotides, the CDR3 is TGTGCCAGCAGCTTGGGTGGTGATAGAGATACGCAGTATTTT.

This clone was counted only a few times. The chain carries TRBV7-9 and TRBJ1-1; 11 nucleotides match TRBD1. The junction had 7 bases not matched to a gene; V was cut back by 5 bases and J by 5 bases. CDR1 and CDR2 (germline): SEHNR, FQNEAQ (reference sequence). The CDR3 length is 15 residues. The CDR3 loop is CASSGTGTGGTEAFF. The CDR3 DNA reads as TGTGCCAGCAGCGGAACCGGGACAGGGGGAACTGAAGCTTTCTTT.

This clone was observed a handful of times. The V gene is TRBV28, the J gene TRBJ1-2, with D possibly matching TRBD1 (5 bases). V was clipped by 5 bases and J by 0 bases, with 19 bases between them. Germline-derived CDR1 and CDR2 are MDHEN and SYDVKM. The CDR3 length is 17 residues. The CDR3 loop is CASSDPMGVKSNYGYTF. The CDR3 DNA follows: TGTGCCAGCAGTGACCCCATGGGGGTTAAGTCTAACTATGGCTACACCTTC.

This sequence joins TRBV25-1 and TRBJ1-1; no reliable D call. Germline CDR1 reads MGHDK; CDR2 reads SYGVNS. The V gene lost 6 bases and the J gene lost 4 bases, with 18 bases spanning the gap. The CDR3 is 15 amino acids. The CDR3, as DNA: TGTGCCAGCAGCACTAATAGAGATGGGATCACTGAAGCTTTCTTT. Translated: CASSTNRDGITEAFF.

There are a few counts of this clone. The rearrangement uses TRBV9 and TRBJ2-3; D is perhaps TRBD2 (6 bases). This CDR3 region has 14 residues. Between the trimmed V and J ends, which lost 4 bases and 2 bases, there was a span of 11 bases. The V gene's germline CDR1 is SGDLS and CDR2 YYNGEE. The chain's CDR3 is CASSFGLPTDTQYF. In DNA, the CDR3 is TGTGCCAGCAGCTTTGGACTACCCACAGATACGCAGTATTTT. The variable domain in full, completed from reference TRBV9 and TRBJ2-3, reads DSGVTQTPKHLITATGQRVTLRCSPRSGDLSVYWYQQSLDQGLQFLIQYYNGEERAKGNILERFSAQQFPDLHSELNLSSLELGDSALYFCASSFGLPTDTQYFGPGTRLTVL.

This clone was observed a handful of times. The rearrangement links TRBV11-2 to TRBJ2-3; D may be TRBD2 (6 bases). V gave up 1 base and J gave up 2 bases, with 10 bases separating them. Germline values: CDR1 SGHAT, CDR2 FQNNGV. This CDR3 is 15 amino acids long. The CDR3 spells CASSLVTSSTDTQYF. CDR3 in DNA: TGTGCCAGCAGCTTAGTAACTAGCTCCACAGATACGCAGTATTTT.

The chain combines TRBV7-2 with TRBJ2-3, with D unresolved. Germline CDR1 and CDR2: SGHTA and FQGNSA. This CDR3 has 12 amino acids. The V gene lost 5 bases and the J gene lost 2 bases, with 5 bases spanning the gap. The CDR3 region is CASSATTDTQYF. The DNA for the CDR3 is TGTGCCAGCAGCGCGACCACAGATACGCAGTATTTT.

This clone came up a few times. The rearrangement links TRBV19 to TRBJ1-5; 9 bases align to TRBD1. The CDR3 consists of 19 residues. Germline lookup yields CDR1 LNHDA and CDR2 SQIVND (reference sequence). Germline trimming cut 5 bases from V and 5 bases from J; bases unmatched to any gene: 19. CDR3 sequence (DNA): TGTGCCAGTAGTCTACAGGGGGCGCGGGAGGTGGAAGATGATCAGCCCCAGCATTTT. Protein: CASSLQGAREVEDDQPQHF.

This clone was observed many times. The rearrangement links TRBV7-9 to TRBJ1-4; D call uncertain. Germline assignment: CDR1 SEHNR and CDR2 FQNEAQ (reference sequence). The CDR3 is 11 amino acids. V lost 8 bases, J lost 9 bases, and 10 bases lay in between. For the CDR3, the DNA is TGTGCCAGCTCGGCCGGGCAAAAACTGTTTTTT. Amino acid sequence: CASSAGQKLFF.

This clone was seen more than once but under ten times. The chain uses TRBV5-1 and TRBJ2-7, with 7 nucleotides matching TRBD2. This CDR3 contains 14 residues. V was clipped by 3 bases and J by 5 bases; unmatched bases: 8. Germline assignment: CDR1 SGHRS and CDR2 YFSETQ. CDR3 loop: CASSWGPGGDEQYF. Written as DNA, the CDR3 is TGCGCCAGCAGCTGGGGACCGGGGGGAGACGAGCAGTACTTC.

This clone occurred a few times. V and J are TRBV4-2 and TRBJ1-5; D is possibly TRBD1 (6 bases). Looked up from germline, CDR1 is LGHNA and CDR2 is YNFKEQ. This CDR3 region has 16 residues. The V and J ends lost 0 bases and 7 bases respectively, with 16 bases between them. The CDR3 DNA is TGTGCCAGCAGCCAAGATCTTCGGGGGGCAGGACAGCCCCAGCATTTT. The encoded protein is CASSQDLRGAGQPQHF.

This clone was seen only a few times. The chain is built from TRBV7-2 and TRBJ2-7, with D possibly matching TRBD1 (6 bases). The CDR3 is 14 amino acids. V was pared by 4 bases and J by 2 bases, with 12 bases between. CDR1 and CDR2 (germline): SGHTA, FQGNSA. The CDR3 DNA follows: TGTGCCAGCAGCTACAACAGGGATACCTACGAGCAGTACTTC. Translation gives CASSYNRDTYEQYF.